These 15 T cell receptor beta chains originate from one sample sequenced in a study of T cell changes during pregnancy in multiple sclerosis. Data came from immunoSEQ multiplex PCR; TCRdb stores just in-frame clones and leaves some out. The sample contains roughly 99,000 clones, around 93% of which appear only once. Sequencing was performed on peripheral blood, taken in the third trimester of pregnancy. Receptors were obtained from a female donor in good health, enrolled as a control in a pregnancy study.

The genes are TRBV4-1 and TRBJ2-5; 8 positions match TRBD1. The length of the CDR3 is 16 residues. Trimming at V came to 0 bases and at J to 1 base, leaving 4 bases not matched to a gene. CDR1 MGHRA and CDR2 YSYEKL come from the germline V gene. The CDR3 DNA follows: TGCGCCAGCAGCCAAGATCCCGGACAGGGCCAAGAGACCCAGTACTTC. Translated: CASSQDPGQGQETQYF.

J is TRBJ1-1 and V is TRBV6-5, with 8 positions matching TRBD1. The CDR3 is made up of 13 amino acids. The V and J ends lost 10 bases and 6 bases, in that order; junction bases with no gene match: 10. Per germline, CDR1 MNHEY and CDR2 SVGAGI. The CDR3 here is CATYRQGTAEAFF. DNA for the CDR3: TGTGCCACATACCGACAGGGGACGGCTGAAGCTTTCTTT.

The chain recombines TRBV5-6 with TRBJ2-7; TRBD1 aligns across 8 bases. Germline values: CDR1 SGHDT, CDR2 YYEEEE. This CDR3 contains 15 residues. Losses at the gene ends were 4 bases for V and 4 bases for J; bases not matched to a gene: 10. The CDR3, as DNA: TGTGCCAGCAGCCCTTCCCCGGGACAGGCGTACGAGCAGTACTTC. Residues: CASSPSPGQAYEQYF.

The CDR3 DNA is TGTGCCAGCAGCCGATTCTCCCGGGACAGGGGACGGGCCTATAATTCACCCCTCCACTTT. Translated: CASSRFSRDRGRAYNSPLHF. V usage is TRBV14 and J usage is TRBJ1-6; 10 nucleotides agree with TRBD1. This CDR3 is built from 20 residues. J lost 2 bases, V lost 4 bases, and 14 bases had no gene match. CDR1 is SGHDN, CDR2 FVKESK, per germline.

V gene TRBV2 combines with J gene TRBJ1-1, with a possible D match to TRBD1 (5 bases). V gave up 5 bases and J gave up 3 bases, with 19 bases separating them. The CDR3 runs 16 residues. Per germline, CDR1 SNHLY and CDR2 FYNNEI. The CDR3 sequence: CASSTGTKTEDTEAFF. Written as DNA, the CDR3 is TGTGCCAGCAGTACCGGGACTAAAACGGAGGACACTGAAGCTTTCTTT.

This clone showed up many times. This sample includes further DNA sequences coding for the same CDR3. The chain is built from TRBV6-4 and TRBJ2-3; TRBD1 matches 9 bases. The CDR3 contains 13 residues. The V segment lost 6 bases and the J segment 3 bases; nucleotides outside the gene matches: 1. Germline CDR1 MRHNA, CDR2 SNTAGT. The CDR3 protein is CASSGTGTDTQYF. CDR3 in DNA: TGTGCCAGCAGCGGGACAGGGACAGATACGCAGTATTTT.

The V gene is TRBV7-3, the J gene TRBJ2-7; 11 bases map to TRBD1. CDR3 length equals 16 residues. The V and J ends lost 5 bases and 4 bases, in that order; junction bases with no gene match: 10. Germline CDR1 reads SGHTA; CDR2 reads FQGTGA. CDR3 DNA: TGTGCCAGCAGCCCCTCGAGGACAGGGGGCGAATACGAGCAGTACTTC. Amino acids: CASSPSRTGGEYEQYF.

V usage is TRBV6-5 and J usage is TRBJ1-1; TRBD1 agrees at 7 bases. The CDR3 contains 15 residues. The V gene's germline CDR1 is MNHEY and CDR2 SVGAGI. V shed 5 bases and J 4 bases; nucleotides not matched to a gene: 10. This CDR3 reads CASSTATGPTTEAFF. In DNA form, the CDR3 reads TGTGCCAGCAGTACCGCGACAGGGCCCACCACTGAAGCTTTCTTT.

This chain uses TRBV19 with TRBJ1-5; D might be TRBD1 (5 bases). CDR3 length equals 15 residues. From germline, CDR1 is LNHDA and CDR2 SQIVND (reference sequence). The germline V and J ends were trimmed by 6 bases and 2 bases, with 14 bases remaining between them. CDR3 residues: CASSLLRGGNQPQHF. The CDR3 coding sequence is TGTGCCAGTAGCCTCTTACGGGGGGGCAATCAGCCCCAGCATTTT.

This clone was found once. The chain has TRBV6-9 and TRBJ2-3, with 7 bases that match TRBD2. V lost 8 bases and J lost 4; bases outside the gene matches: 12. Germline loops: CDR1 MNHGY, CDR2 SVAAGI. The CDR3 is 15 residues long. In nucleotides, the CDR3 is TGTGCCAGCGGGGGGGGAGGGGCGCCGGCAGATACGCAGTATTTT. The encoded protein is CASGGGGAPADTQYF.

V is TRBV11-3 and J is TRBJ2-7; 7 bases align to TRBD1. J gave up 3 bases and V 3 bases, and 5 bases lay outside the gene matches. Germline-derived CDR1 and CDR2 are SGHNT and YENEEA. The CDR3 is made up of 14 amino acids. The chain's CDR3 is CASSLRTGSYEQYF. The DNA of the CDR3 is TGTGCCAGCAGCTTGAGGACAGGCAGCTACGAGCAGTACTTC.

This chain links TRBV19 with TRBJ2-6; no clear D gene. Trimming removed 4 bases from V and 2 bases from J, with 6 bases in between. Germline V lookup: CDR1 LNHDA, CDR2 SQIVND (reference sequence). The CDR3 covers 14 residues. The CDR3 loop reads CASSTGAGANVLTF. The CDR3 bases are TGTGCCAGTAGTACGGGTGCTGGGGCCAACGTCCTGACTTTC. The whole variable domain, filled in from reference TRBV19 and TRBJ2-6, reads DGGITQSPKYLFRKEGQNVTLSCEQNLNHDAMYWYRQDPGQGLRLIYYSQIVNDFQKGDIAEGYSVSREKKESFPLTVTSAQKNPTAFYLCASSTGAGANVLTFGAGSRLTVL.

The genes are TRBV11-1 and TRBJ2-1; 8 nucleotides line up with TRBD1. The germline V gene has CDR1 SGHAT and CDR2 FQDESV (reference sequence). Trimming removed 5 bases from V and 9 bases from J; junction bases left unmatched: 3. The CDR3 loop spans 12 amino acids. Written as DNA, the CDR3 is TGTGCCAGCAGCCTTACAGGGGGTGAGCAGTTCTTC. This translates into CASSLTGGEQFF.

This chain links TRBV30 with TRBJ1-4, with D tentatively TRBD1 (6 bases). Trimming pared 1 base from V and 7 bases from J, leaving 16 bases between. The germline CDR1 and CDR2 sequences are GTSNPN and SVGIG (reference sequence). This CDR3 contains 15 residues. CDR3 loop: CAWSGLAGEGEKLFF. In nucleotides, the CDR3 is TGTGCCTGGAGTGGGTTGGCAGGGGAAGGTGAAAAACTGTTTTTT.

J is TRBJ1-1 and V is TRBV11-3; a weak D match, TRBD1 (5 bases). The CDR3 extends over 13 amino acids. V was cut by 5 bases and J by 4 bases, with 11 bases left in between. Germline V gene lookup returns CDR1 SGHNT and CDR2 YENEEA. DNA for the CDR3: TGTGCCAGCAGCCGGGGGGTGGCCACTGAAGCTTTCTTT. Amino acid sequence: CASSRGVATEAFF.